Listed below are T cell receptor beta chains from one sample, sequenced in a study of breast tumors, draining lymph nodes, adjacent tissues. TCRdb reprocessed the multiplex PCR reads with MiXCR, giving one entry per CDR3 protein. This table has 130,000 or so distinct CDR3 sequences, 20% to 25% appearing once. Sequenced sample: axillary lymph node tissue. These TCRs come from a female donor with breast cancer. Some clones in this sample may be carry-over from other donors' samples. CDR3s leave out the opening cysteine and the closing phenylalanine or tryptophan.

CDR3,V
ASSQDPGPGPQH,TRBV4-1
ASSQNRDSYGYT,TRBV4-1
ASSFRLAGVSYEQY,TRBV7-9
ASSLSHQETQY,TRBV12-3/TRBV12-4
ASSQEGGNSNQPQH,TRBV4-1
AINSGRARTGELF,TRBV10-3
ASSFGGRRNTQY,TRBV27
ASKGGSYEQY,TRBV2
SARDFGQAQETQY,TRBV20-1
SAPSMYGAGEQY,TRBV20-1
ASSLLGGSTDTQY,TRBV5-4
SGWEWETQY,TRBV29-1
ASSQADDYGYT,TRBV3-1
ASSLSEETQY,TRBV28
ASGAARVGDEQF,TRBV12-5
ASSLRSGWSNEQF,TRBV7-2
SASAGNSNQPQH,TRBV20-1
ASRSQGAGGYT,TRBV2
ASSSGRSYGYT,TRBV5-6
ASSLWAGQFYNEQF,TRBV11-3
ASTRLAGVVGELF,TRBV2